These 27 T cell receptor beta chains originate from one sample sequenced in a study of T cells in localized non-small cell lung cancer. The protocol was immunoSEQ multiplex PCR, while the TCRdb copy is restricted to in-frame clones and leaves out a portion. The table records some 13,000 clones, over 65% of them present only once. Sequencing used peripheral blood, obtained before any cancer treatment. The receptor source for this set is a male donor aged 60 or older with stage I squamous cell lung carcinoma.

The chain recombines TRBV7-8 with TRBJ2-2, with TRBD2 as a possible D gene (6 bases). Germline values: CDR1 SGHVS, CDR2 FQNEAQ. Trimming cost V 1 base and J 2 bases, with 8 bases left between them. This CDR3 is 15 amino acids long. In DNA form, the CDR3 reads TGTGCCAGCAGCTTAGTTAGCGGTAACACCGGGGAGCTGTTTTTT. Amino acid sequence: CASSLVSGNTGELFF.

This clone has just a few counts. This chain connects TRBV30 to TRBJ1-2, with a possible D match to TRBD1 (5 bases). The V and J ends lost 0 bases and 4 bases respectively, with 9 bases between them. Germline CDR1 GTSNPN, CDR2 SVGIG (reference sequence). The CDR3 totals 13 residues. The CDR3 nucleotides are TGTGCCTGGAGTGTATCCGGGGCCTATGGCTACACCTTC. It encodes CAWSVSGAYGYTF.

This clone is deemed hyperexpanded. This specimen includes other DNA sequences encoding the same CDR3. The V gene is TRBV7-9, the J gene TRBJ2-7; D unclear. V was pared by 5 bases and J by 0 bases, with 11 bases between. The CDR3 length is 14 residues. CDR1 and CDR2 from the germline V gene are SEHNR and FQNEAQ (reference sequence). The CDR3 sequence is CASSPPSGSYEQYF. As DNA, the CDR3 is TGTGCCAGCAGCCCTCCGTCCGGCTCCTACGAGCAGTACTTC.

The chain links TRBV6-5 to TRBJ2-1; 8 nucleotides align to TRBD2. From germline, CDR1 is MNHEY and CDR2 SVGAGI. This CDR3 is built from 13 residues. V shed 3 bases and J 12 bases; nucleotides not matched to a gene: 7. The CDR3 region is CASSYTSGSWQFF. Written as DNA, the CDR3 is TGTGCCAGCAGTTATACTAGCGGATCTTGGCAGTTCTTC.

The chain couples TRBV7-9 to TRBJ2-1; weak D call: TRBD2 (5 bases). This CDR3 contains 16 residues. Germline values: CDR1 SEHNR, CDR2 FQNEAQ (reference sequence). Trimming took 5 bases from V and 4 from J, leaving 18 bases between them. This chain's CDR3 is CASSPPEGERYNEQFF. The DNA of the CDR3 is TGTGCCAGCAGCCCCCCAGAGGGAGAGAGATACAATGAGCAGTTCTTC. The full variable domain, in which reference TRBV7-9 and TRBJ2-1 provide the parts outside the CDR3, is DTGVSQNPRHKITKRGQNVTFRCDPISEHNRLYWYRQTLGQGPEFLTYFQNEAQLEKSRLLSDRFSAERPKGSFSTLEIQRTEQGDSAMYLCASSPPEGERYNEQFFGPGTRLTVL.

This clone was recorded only once. The rearrangement joins TRBV27 to TRBJ2-3; 7 bases fit TRBD2. V gave up 6 bases and J gave up 8 bases; unmatched junction bases: 8. The CDR3 has 13 amino acids. Germline values: CDR1 MNHEY, CDR2 SMNVEV (reference sequence). Written as DNA, the CDR3 is TGTGCCAGCAGGGTCGGGGGGAGTGGTACGCAGTATTTT. Translated: CASRVGGSGTQYF.

This clone is judged medium-sized. V and J are TRBV30 and TRBJ2-2, with a weak D call TRBD2 (6 bases). Germline CDR1 is GTSNPN and CDR2 is SVGIG (reference sequence). Trimming removed 5 bases from V and 0 bases from J, with 10 bases in between. The CDR3 has 14 residues. In DNA form, the CDR3 reads TGTGCCTGGGCCGGGACTGCGAACACCGGGGAGCTGTTTTTT. Encoded protein: CAWAGTANTGELFF.

The chain uses TRBV7-9 and TRBJ1-3; TRBD1 is a possible D gene (5 bases). This CDR3 contains 16 residues. In germline, CDR1 is SEHNR, CDR2 FQNEAQ (reference sequence). Trimming pared 5 bases from V and 0 bases from J, leaving 14 bases between. The CDR3 region has the DNA TGTGCCAGCAGCGACGACCGGGGACCCTCTGGAAACACCATATATTTT. Protein: CASSDDRGPSGNTIYF.

The chain employs TRBV7-3 and TRBJ2-2; D possibly corresponds to TRBD2 (6 bases). The CDR3 runs 15 residues. The germline V gene has CDR1 SGHTA and CDR2 FQGTGA. Trimming shortened V by 8 bases and J by 3 bases, and 16 bases separated the two germline ends. This CDR3 is CASSPDTGDTGELFF. CDR3 coding DNA: TGTGCCAGCTCCCCGGATACGGGAGACACCGGGGAGCTGTTTTTT.

DNA for the CDR3: TGTGCCAGCAGCTCCGGACTAGGAGCCTACGAGCAGTACTTC. Its protein is CASSSGLGAYEQYF. The chain recombines TRBV5-6 with TRBJ2-7; TRBD2 matches 7 bases. The CDR3 is made up of 14 amino acids. V was clipped by 3 bases and J by 2 bases; unmatched bases: 5. CDR1 and CDR2 (germline): SGHDT, YYEEEE. Drawing the rest from reference TRBV5-6 and TRBJ2-7, the complete variable domain is DAGVTQSPTHLIKTRGQQVTLRCSPKSGHDTVSWYQQALGQGPQFIFQYYEEEERQRGNFPDRFSGHQFPNYSSELNVNALLLGDSALYLCASSSGLGAYEQYFGPGTRLTVT.

A few counts support this clone. The genes are TRBV5-6 and TRBJ1-1; no clear D. The CDR3 loop spans 14 amino acids. V was trimmed by 0 bases and J by 5 bases, leaving 11 bases between them. Germline V lookup: CDR1 SGHDT, CDR2 YYEEEE. CDR3 residues: CASSLETGGTEAFF. DNA of the CDR3: TGTGCCAGCAGCTTGGAGACGGGAGGGACTGAAGCTTTCTTT.

This clone occurred once. The chain employs TRBV21-1 and TRBJ2-7; the D segment call TRBD2 is taken from the table without a DNA check. TRBV21-1 is flagged as a pseudogene. The CDR3 loop spans 15 amino acids. CDR3 loop: CASNGRESRVREQYF. CDR3 in DNA: TGTGCCAGCAATGGTCGGGAGAGTCGTGTGCGCGAGCAGTACTTC.

The V call is TRBV7-9, the J call TRBJ1-2; D gene ambiguous. Germline V gene sequence: CDR1 SEHNR, CDR2 FQNEAQ (reference sequence). Trimming cost V 3 bases and J 8 bases, with 10 bases left between them. This CDR3 comprises 12 residues. The CDR3 sequence is CASSFGGRGYTF. As DNA, the CDR3 is TGTGCCAGCAGCTTCGGCGGGAGGGGCTACACCTTC.

This rearrangement joins TRBV5-1 to TRBJ2-1; D not resolved. The V gene's germline CDR1 is SGHRS and CDR2 YFSETQ. The CDR3 has 15 residues. Trimming stripped 4 bases from V and 7 bases from J, with 18 bases between. DNA of the CDR3: TGCGCCAGCAGCCCCGATCCCAATAATAGAAATGAGCAGTTCTTC. Encoded protein: CASSPDPNNRNEQFF.

The J gene is TRBJ1-1, the V gene TRBV7-2, with a tentative D call TRBD1 (5 bases). V was trimmed by 7 bases and J by 3 bases, leaving 21 bases between them. This CDR3 region has 16 residues. Germline CDR1 reads SGHTA; CDR2 reads FQGNSA. CDR3 coding DNA: TGTGCCAGCACCATAAATCCGGGACTATCCGACACTGAAGCTTTCTTT. Its translation is CASTINPGLSDTEAFF.

The chain couples TRBV9 to TRBJ2-5; no clear D gene. This CDR3 is built from 17 residues. V was pared by 0 bases and J by 5 bases, with 20 bases between. The germline CDR1 and CDR2 sequences are SGDLS and YYNGEE. CDR3 sequence reads: CASSVGRDLLLGETQYF. CDR3 nucleotides: TGTGCCAGCAGCGTAGGAAGAGACCTTCTCCTCGGGGAGACCCAGTACTTC.

The rearrangement uses TRBV6-5 and TRBJ2-7; 7 bases agree with TRBD1. Unmatched junction bases numbered 8, after V lost 6 bases and J lost 3 bases. This CDR3 comprises 14 residues. Germline V gene lookup returns CDR1 MNHEY and CDR2 SVGAGI. CDR3 residues: CASSLNRGHYEQYF. CDR3 nucleotide sequence: TGTGCCAGCAGCCTAAACAGGGGACACTACGAGCAGTACTTC.

This clone was seen a single time. This sequence joins TRBV27 and TRBJ2-2, with no clear D. The V gene lost 5 bases and the J gene lost 3 bases, with 4 bases spanning the gap. Germline V gives CDR1 MNHEY, CDR2 SMNVEV (reference sequence). The CDR3 consists of 12 residues. CDR3 region: CASSPYTGELFF. CDR3 nucleotides: TGTGCCAGCAGTCCCTACACCGGGGAGCTGTTTTTT.

The chain has TRBV7-8 and TRBJ2-7; a weak D match, TRBD1 (6 bases). Trimming cost V 5 bases and J 4 bases, with 9 bases left between them. There are 12 residues in the CDR3. Looked up from germline, CDR1 is SGHVS and CDR2 is FQNEAQ. The CDR3, as DNA: TGTGCCAGCAGCCCGACAGGATACGAGCAGTACTTC. This encodes CASSPTGYEQYF.

The gene calls are TRBV28 and TRBJ1-4; D ambiguous. V lost 5 bases and J 4 bases, leaving 11 bases between the germline ends. The CDR3 loop spans 14 amino acids. Looked up from germline, CDR1 is MDHEN and CDR2 is SYDVKM. The CDR3 is CASSTEGLNEKLFF. The CDR3 DNA sequence: TGTGCCAGCAGTACGGAGGGTCTTAATGAAAAACTGTTTTTT.

The J gene is TRBJ2-7, the V gene TRBV5-1; D may be TRBD1 (6 bases). The CDR3 has 15 amino acids. In germline, CDR1 is SGHRS, CDR2 YFSETQ. Trimming shortened V by 0 bases and J by 6 bases, and 16 bases separated the two germline ends. The CDR3 spells CASSLVSTGIGEQYF. The CDR3 DNA reads TGCGCCAGCAGCTTGGTAAGCACAGGGATCGGCGAGCAGTACTTC.

V is TRBV27 and J is TRBJ2-2; D unclear. Germline V gene lookup returns CDR1 MNHEY and CDR2 SMNVEV (reference sequence). There are 14 residues in the CDR3. V was trimmed by 1 base and J by 5 bases, leaving 8 bases between them. CDR3 region: CASSLLVGTGELFF. In nucleotides, the CDR3 is TGTGCCAGCAGTTTATTGGTCGGAACCGGGGAGCTGTTTTTT.

V and J are TRBV4-2 and TRBJ1-2, with 10 bases identical to TRBD1. The CDR3 is 14 residues long. J lost 5 bases, V lost 1 base, and 1 base had no gene match. Germline assignment: CDR1 LGHNA and CDR2 YNFKEQ. CDR3 in amino acids: CASSQGTGGYGYTF. CDR3 bases: TGTGCCAGCAGCCAAGGGACAGGGGGGTATGGCTACACCTTC.

With respect to this clone: Compared with germline, one end of the junction differs, possibly owing to a read error. V is TRBV6-5 and J is TRBJ2-7; no firm D call. The V gene's germline CDR1 is MNHEY and CDR2 SVGAGI. This CDR3 has 14 amino acids. CDR3 residues: CASSDSVAAYEQYF. The CDR3 nucleotides read TGTGCCAGCAGTGACTCGGTGGCAGCCTACGAGCAGTACTTC.

The chain employs TRBV11-3 and TRBJ2-3; TRBD2 aligns across 14 bases. Germline-derived CDR1 and CDR2 are SGHNT and YENEEA. V lost 5 bases and J lost 4; bases outside the gene matches: 8. The CDR3 extends over 17 amino acids. The CDR3 here is CASSLGTSGRGSDTQYF. The CDR3 coding sequence is TGTGCCAGCAGCCTCGGGACTAGCGGGAGAGGCTCAGATACGCAGTATTTT.

This chain links TRBV15 with TRBJ1-2; no clear D. V dropped 0 bases and J dropped 2 bases, with 4 bases sitting between them. The length of the CDR3 is 13 residues. Germline V gives CDR1 LNHNV, CDR2 YYDKDF (reference sequence). The CDR3 loop reads CATSREGNYGYTF. The CDR3 nucleotides read TGTGCCACCAGCAGAGAGGGGAACTATGGCTACACCTTC.

This chain connects TRBV28 to TRBJ2-2, with 10 positions matching TRBD2. The trim removed 6 bases at V and 0 bases at J, leaving 10 bases unmatched. This CDR3 comprises 18 residues. The germline V gene encodes CDR1 MDHEN and CDR2 SYDVKM. CDR3 in amino acids: CASSRTVGLASNTGELFF. CDR3 sequence (DNA): TGTGCCAGCAGCCGGACAGTGGGACTAGCGTCGAACACCGGGGAGCTGTTTTTT.